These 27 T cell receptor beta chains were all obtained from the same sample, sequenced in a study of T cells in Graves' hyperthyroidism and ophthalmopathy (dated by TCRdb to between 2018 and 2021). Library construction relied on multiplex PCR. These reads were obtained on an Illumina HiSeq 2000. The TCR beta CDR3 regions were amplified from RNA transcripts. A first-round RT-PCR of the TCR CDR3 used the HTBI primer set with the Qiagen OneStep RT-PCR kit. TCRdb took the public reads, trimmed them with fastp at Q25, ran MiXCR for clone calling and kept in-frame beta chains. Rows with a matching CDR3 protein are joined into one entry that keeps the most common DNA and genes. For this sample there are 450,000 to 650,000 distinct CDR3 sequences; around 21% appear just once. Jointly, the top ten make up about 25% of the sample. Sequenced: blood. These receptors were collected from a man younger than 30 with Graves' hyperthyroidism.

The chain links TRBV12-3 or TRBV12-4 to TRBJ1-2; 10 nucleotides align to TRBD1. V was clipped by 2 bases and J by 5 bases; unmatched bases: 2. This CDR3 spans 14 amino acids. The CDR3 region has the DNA TGTGCCAGCAGTTTATGGGGACAGGGGTATGGCTACACCTTC. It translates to CASSLWGQGYGYTF.

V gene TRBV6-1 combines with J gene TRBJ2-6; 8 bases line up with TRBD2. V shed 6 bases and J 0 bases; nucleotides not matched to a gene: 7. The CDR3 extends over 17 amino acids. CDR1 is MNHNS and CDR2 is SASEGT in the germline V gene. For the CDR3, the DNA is TGTGCCAGCAGCCGCGGGGGGCTCAGCTCTGGGGCCAACGTCCTGACTTTC. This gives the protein CASSRGGLSSGANVLTF.

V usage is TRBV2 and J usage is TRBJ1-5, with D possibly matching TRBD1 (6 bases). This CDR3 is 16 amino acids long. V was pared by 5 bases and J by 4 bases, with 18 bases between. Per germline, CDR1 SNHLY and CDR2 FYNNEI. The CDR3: CASSHRPGTRNQPQHF. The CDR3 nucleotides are TGTGCCAGCAGTCACCGACCCGGGACAAGGAATCAGCCCCAGCATTTT. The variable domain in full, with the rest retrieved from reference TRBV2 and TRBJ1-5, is EPEVTQTPSHQVTQMGQEVILRCVPISNHLYFYWYRQILGQKVEFLVSFYNNEISEKSEIFDDQFSVERPDGSNFTLKIRSTKLEDSAMYFCASSHRPGTRNQPQHFGDGTRLSIL.

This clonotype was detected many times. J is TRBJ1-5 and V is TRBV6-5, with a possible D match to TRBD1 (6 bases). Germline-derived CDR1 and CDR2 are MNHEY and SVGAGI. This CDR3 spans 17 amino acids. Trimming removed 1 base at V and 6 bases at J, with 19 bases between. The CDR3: CASSYLQGEGPAQPQHF. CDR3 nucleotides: TGTGCCAGCAGTTACTTACAGGGCGAAGGACCTGCTCAGCCCCAGCATTTT.

CDR3 sequence (DNA): TGCAGCGTTGCGAGGGGATCGGTCGACGAGCAGTACTTC. This translates into CSVARGSVDEQYF. The genes are TRBV29-1 and TRBJ2-7; the D gene could be TRBD1 or TRBD2 (5 bases each). This CDR3 has 13 residues. Trimming left V 4 bases short and J 5 bases short, with 15 bases between. In germline, CDR1 is SQVTM, CDR2 ANQGSEA.

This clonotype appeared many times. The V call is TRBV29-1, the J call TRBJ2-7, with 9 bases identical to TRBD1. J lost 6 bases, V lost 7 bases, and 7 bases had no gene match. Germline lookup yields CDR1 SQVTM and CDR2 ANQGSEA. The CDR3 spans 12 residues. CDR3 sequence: CSGWTGVFEQYF. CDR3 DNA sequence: TGCAGCGGCTGGACAGGGGTTTTCGAGCAGTACTTC.

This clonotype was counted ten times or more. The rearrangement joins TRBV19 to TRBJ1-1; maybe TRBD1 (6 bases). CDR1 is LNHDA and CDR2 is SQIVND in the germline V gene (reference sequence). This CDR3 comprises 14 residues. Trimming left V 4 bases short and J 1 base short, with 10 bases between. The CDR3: CASSTGTSNTEAFF. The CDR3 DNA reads TGTGCCAGTAGTACCGGGACATCGAACACTGAAGCTTTCTTT.

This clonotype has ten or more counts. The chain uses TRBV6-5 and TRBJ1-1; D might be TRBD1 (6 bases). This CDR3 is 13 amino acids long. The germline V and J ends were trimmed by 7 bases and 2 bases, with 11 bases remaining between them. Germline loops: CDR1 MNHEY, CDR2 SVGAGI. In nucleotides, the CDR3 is TGTGCCAGCAAATACAGGGAAAACACTGAAGCTTTCTTT. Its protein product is CASKYRENTEAFF.

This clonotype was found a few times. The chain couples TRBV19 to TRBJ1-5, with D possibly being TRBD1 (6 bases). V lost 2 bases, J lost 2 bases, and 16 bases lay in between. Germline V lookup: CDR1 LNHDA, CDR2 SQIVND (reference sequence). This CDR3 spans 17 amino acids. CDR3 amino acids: CASSILVSGGGNQPQHF. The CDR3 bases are TGTGCCAGTAGTATATTGGTTTCGGGGGGCGGCAATCAGCCCCAGCATTTT.

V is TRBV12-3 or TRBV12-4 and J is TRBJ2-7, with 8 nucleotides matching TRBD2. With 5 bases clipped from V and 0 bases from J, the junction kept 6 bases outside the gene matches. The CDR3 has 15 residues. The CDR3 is CASSLSGAYSYEQYF. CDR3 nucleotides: TGTGCCAGCAGTCTTAGCGGGGCTTACTCCTACGAGCAGTACTTC.

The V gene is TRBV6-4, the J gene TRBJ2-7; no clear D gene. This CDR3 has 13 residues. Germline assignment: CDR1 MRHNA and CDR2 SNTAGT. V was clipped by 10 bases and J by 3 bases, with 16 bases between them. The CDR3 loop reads CATSSGLRYEQYF. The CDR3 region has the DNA TGTGCCACCTCCAGTGGCTTGCGCTACGAGCAGTACTTC.

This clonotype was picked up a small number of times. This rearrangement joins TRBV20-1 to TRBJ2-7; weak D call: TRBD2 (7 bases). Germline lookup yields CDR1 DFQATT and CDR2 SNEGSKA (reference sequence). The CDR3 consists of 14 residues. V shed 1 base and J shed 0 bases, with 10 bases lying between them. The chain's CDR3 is CSARGRGASYEQYF. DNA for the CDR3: TGCAGTGCTAGAGGTCGGGGGGCCTCCTACGAGCAGTACTTC.

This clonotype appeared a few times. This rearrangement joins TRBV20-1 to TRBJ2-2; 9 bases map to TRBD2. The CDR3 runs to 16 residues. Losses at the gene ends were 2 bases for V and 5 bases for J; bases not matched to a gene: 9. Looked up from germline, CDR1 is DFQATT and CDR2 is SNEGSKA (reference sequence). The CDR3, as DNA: TGCAGTGCTAGACCCAGGGTAGCGGGGGAAACCGGGGAGCTGTTTTTT. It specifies CSARPRVAGETGELFF.

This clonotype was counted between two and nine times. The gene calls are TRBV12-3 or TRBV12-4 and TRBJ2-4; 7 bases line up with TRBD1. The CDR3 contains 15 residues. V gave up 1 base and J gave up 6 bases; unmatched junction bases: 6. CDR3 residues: CASSLDGTATNIQYF. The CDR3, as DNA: TGTGCCAGCAGTTTAGATGGGACAGCGACAAACATTCAGTACTTC.

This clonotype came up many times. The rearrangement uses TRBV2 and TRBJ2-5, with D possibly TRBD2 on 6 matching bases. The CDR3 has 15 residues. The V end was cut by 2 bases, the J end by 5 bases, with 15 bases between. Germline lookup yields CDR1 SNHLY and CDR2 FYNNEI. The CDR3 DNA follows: TGTGCCAGCAGTGAACCTGGGCAGGGAGGTGAGACCCAGTACTTC. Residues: CASSEPGQGGETQYF.

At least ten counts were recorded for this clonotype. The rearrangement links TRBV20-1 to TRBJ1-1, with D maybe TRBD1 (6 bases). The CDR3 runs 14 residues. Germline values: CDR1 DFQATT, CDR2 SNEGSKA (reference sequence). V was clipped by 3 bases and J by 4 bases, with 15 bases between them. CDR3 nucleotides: TGCAGTGCTAGTCTTTTGGGCAGGGGCACTGAAGCTTTCTTT. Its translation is CSASLLGRGTEAFF.

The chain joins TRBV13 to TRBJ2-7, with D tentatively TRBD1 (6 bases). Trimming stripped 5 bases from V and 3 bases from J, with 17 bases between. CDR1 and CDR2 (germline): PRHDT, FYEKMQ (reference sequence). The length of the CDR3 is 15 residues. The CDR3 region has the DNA TGTGCCAGCAGCCAGATGACAGGTAAAATCTACGAGCAGTACTTC. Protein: CASSQMTGKIYEQYF.

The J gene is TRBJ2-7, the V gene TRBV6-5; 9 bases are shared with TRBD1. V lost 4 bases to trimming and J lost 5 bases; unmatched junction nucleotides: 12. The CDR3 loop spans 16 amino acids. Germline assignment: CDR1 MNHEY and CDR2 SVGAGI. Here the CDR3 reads CASSSKGGTGSHEQYF. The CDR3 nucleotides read TGTGCCAGCAGTTCCAAGGGCGGGACAGGGTCCCACGAGCAGTACTTC.

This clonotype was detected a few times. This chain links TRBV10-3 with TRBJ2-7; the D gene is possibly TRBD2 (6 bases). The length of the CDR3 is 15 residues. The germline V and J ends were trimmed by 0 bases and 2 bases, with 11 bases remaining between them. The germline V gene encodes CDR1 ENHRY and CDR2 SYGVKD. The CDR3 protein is CAISESAGSTYEQYF. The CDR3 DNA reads TGTGCCATCAGTGAGTCTGCGGGGTCCACCTACGAGCAGTACTTC.

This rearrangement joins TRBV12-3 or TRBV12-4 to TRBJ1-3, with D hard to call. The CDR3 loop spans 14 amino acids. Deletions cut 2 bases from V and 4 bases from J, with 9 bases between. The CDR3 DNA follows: TGTGCCAGCAGTTTAAGACTTCGGGGAAACACCATATATTTT. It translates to CASSLRLRGNTIYF.

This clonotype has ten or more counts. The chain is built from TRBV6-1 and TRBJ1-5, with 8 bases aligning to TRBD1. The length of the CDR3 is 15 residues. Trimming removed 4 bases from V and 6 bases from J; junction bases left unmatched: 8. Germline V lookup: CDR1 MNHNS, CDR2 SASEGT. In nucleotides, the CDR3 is TGTGCCAGCAGTGGGACAGGGACTGGGAGTCAGCCCCAGCATTTT. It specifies CASSGTGTGSQPQHF.

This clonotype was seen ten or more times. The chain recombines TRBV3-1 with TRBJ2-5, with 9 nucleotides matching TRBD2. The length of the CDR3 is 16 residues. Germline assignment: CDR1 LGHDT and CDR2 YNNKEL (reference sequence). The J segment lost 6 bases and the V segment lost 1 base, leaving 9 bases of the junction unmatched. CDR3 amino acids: CASSQGLASGVKTQYF. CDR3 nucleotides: TGTGCCAGCAGCCAAGGACTGGCTAGCGGGGTGAAGACCCAGTACTTC.

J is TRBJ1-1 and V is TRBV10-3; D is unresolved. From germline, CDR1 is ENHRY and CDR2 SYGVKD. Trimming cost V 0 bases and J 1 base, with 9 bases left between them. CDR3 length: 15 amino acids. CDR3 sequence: CAISESGAGNTEAFF. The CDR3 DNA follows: TGTGCCATCAGTGAGTCTGGAGCAGGGAACACTGAAGCTTTCTTT.

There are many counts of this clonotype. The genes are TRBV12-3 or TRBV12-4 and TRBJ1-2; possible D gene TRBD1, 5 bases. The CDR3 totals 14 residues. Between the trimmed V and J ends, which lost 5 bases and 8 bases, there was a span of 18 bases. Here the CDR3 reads CASSPGRTRQGYTF. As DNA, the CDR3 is TGTGCCAGCAGTCCGGGACGGACCCGTCAAGGCTACACCTTC.

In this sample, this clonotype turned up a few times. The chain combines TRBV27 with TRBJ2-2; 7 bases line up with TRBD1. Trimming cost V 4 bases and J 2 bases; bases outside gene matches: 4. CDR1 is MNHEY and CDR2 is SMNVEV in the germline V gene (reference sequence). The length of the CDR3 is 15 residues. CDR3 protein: CASSWAGGNTGELFF. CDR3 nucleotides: TGTGCCAGCAGTTGGGCAGGGGGTAACACCGGGGAGCTGTTTTTT.

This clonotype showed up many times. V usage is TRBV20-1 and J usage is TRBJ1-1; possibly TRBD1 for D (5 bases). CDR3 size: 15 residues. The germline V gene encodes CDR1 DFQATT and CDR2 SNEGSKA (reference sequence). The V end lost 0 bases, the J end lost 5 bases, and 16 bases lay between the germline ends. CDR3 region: CSARERVLGATEAFF. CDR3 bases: TGCAGTGCTAGAGAACGTGTTTTAGGGGCGACTGAAGCTTTCTTT.

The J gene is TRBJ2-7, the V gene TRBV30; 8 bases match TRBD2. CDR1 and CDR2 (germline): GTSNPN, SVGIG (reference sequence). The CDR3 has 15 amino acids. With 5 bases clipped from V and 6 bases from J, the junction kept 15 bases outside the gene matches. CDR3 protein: CAWDERGPFDFEQYF. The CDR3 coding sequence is TGTGCCTGGGACGAGCGGGGGCCTTTCGACTTCGAGCAGTACTTC.